What follows are 14 T cell receptor beta chains derived from one specimen sequenced in a study of blood T cell repertoires in COVID-19. Method: immunoSEQ multiplex PCR; TCRdb's copy keeps in-frame clones and lacks some. Of tens of thousands of clones in the sample, around 85% were seen once. The sample was peripheral blood. Receptors originate from a woman aged 70 to 79 with acute or convalescent COVID-19.

This clone has only one observation. The chain links TRBV6-5 to TRBJ2-1; the match to TRBD2 covers 7 bases. J gave up 5 bases and V 6 bases, and 4 bases lay outside the gene matches. The CDR3 has 13 residues. Germline CDR1 reads MNHEY; CDR2 reads SVGAGI. The CDR3, as DNA: TGTGCCAGCAGCGGGGGACTAAACAATGAGCAGTTCTTC. It translates to CASSGGLNNEQFF.

J is TRBJ2-1 and V is TRBV29-1; tentative D call: TRBD2 (7 bases). The CDR3 runs to 12 residues. Germline V lookup: CDR1 SQVTM, CDR2 ANQGSEA. The V and J ends lost 4 bases and 6 bases respectively, with 10 bases between them. The CDR3 sequence: CSVGGGPNEQFF. The CDR3 DNA follows: TGCAGCGTTGGGGGGGGCCCCAATGAGCAGTTCTTC.

V gene TRBV27 combines with J gene TRBJ1-2; TRBD1 is a possible D gene (5 bases). Germline V CDR1 and CDR2: MNHEY, SMNVEV (reference sequence). Between the trimmed V and J ends, which lost 3 bases and 7 bases, there was a span of 15 bases. This CDR3 region has 14 residues. Here the CDR3 DNA reads TGTGCCAGCAGTTTGGGCAGGGCTCAGGGTGGCTACACCTTC. This codes for CASSLGRAQGGYTF.

The V call is TRBV10-3, the J call TRBJ2-5, with 11 bases that match TRBD2. The V segment lost 4 bases and the J segment 4 bases; nucleotides outside the gene matches: 2. Germline assignment: CDR1 ENHRY and CDR2 SYGVKD. This CDR3 has 14 amino acids. DNA for the CDR3: TGTGCCATCAGTGCAACTAGCGGGGGAGAGACCCAGTACTTC. This translates into CAISATSGGETQYF.

The rearrangement joins TRBV10-3 to TRBJ2-1, with 10 positions matching TRBD2. Looked up from germline, CDR1 is ENHRY and CDR2 is SYGVKD. There are 16 residues in the CDR3. V lost 6 bases and J lost 9; bases outside the gene matches: 14. Here the CDR3 DNA reads TGTGCCATCAGGGGACCTTCTAGCGGGAGCATTGTTGAGCAGTTCTTC. Protein product: CAIRGPSSGSIVEQFF.

V usage is TRBV12-5 and J usage is TRBJ2-1; D is perhaps TRBD2 (5 bases). V was clipped by 3 bases and J by 0 bases, with 15 bases between them. The CDR3 sequence is 17 residues long. Germline V lookup: CDR1 LGHNT, CDR2 FRNRAP. This CDR3 is CASGFKPTGGSYNEQFF. The CDR3 DNA reads TGTGCTAGTGGTTTTAAACCAACTGGAGGCTCCTACAATGAGCAGTTCTTC.

V usage is TRBV11-3 and J usage is TRBJ2-1, with D possibly TRBD2 on 6 matching bases. This CDR3 spans 16 amino acids. Trimming took off 4 bases at V and 3 bases at J, with 16 bases between the two ends. Germline values: CDR1 SGHNT, CDR2 YENEEA. In nucleotides, the CDR3 is TGTGCCAGCAGCTCCCTCCGGGCGGGGAGCTACAATGAGCAGTTCTTC. Translated: CASSSLRAGSYNEQFF.

The rearrangement joins TRBV18 to TRBJ2-1, with TRBD1 identical over 9 bases. Germline-derived CDR1 and CDR2 are KGHSH and LQKENI. The CDR3 totals 14 residues. With V trimmed by 5 bases and J by 7 bases, 6 bases remained unmatched. The chain's CDR3 is CASSTTGGGNEQFF. CDR3 DNA sequence: TGTGCCAGCTCAACAACAGGGGGCGGGAATGAGCAGTTCTTC.

The chain uses TRBV5-1 and TRBJ2-3, with 8 bases lining up with TRBD1. Germline V lookup: CDR1 SGHRS, CDR2 YFSETQ. Losses at the gene ends were 1 base for V and 1 base for J; bases not matched to a gene: 8. The CDR3 length is 17 residues. CDR3 in amino acids: CASSLNPQDRGTDTQYF. The CDR3 region has the DNA TGCGCCAGCAGCTTGAATCCCCAGGACAGGGGCACAGATACGCAGTATTTT.

The table lists this clone with a count of one. The rearrangement links TRBV10-1 to TRBJ1-1; D gene ambiguous. Germline CDR1 reads WNHNN; CDR2 reads SYGVQD (reference sequence). Deletions cut 3 bases from V and 1 base from J, with 6 bases between. The CDR3 sequence is 13 residues long. CDR3 region: CASSEYRNTEAFF. CDR3 nucleotide sequence: TGCGCCAGCAGTGAATACAGGAACACTGAAGCTTTCTTT.

V gene TRBV4-1 combines with J gene TRBJ2-3, with D possibly TRBD2 on 6 matching bases. CDR3 size: 15 residues. Germline CDR1 is MGHRA and CDR2 is YSYEKL. The germline V and J ends were trimmed by 1 base and 4 bases, with 12 bases remaining between them. The CDR3 DNA reads as TGCGCCAGCAGCCAAGCGACGGGAGAGGCAGATACGCAGTATTTT. Amino acid sequence: CASSQATGEADTQYF.

The CDR3 region has the DNA TGTGCCATTGCCGTTGGAGGGGGCAACACCGGGGAGCTGTTTTTT. It codes for CAIAVGGGNTGELFF. V gene TRBV19 combines with J gene TRBJ2-2; D perhaps matches TRBD1 (7 bases). Germline V gene sequence: CDR1 LNHDA, CDR2 SQIVND (reference sequence). V was cut by 10 bases and J by 2 bases, with 17 bases left in between. The CDR3 runs to 15 residues.

With regard to this clone: One junction end disagrees with the germline gene, perhaps due to a read error. The rearrangement links TRBV5-1 to TRBJ2-1; 12 bases match TRBD2. Germline-derived CDR1 and CDR2 are SGHRS and YFSETQ. This CDR3 comprises 17 residues. DNA of the CDR3: TGCGCCAGCAAGCTGCCGGGACTAGCGGGTATCTACGATGAGCAGTTCTTC. It specifies CASKLPGLAGIYDEQFF. The whole variable domain, remainder taken from reference TRBV5-1 and TRBJ2-1, is KAGVTQTPRYLIKTRGQQVTLSCSPISGHRSVSWYQQTPGQGLQFLFEYFSETQRNKGNFPGRFSGRQFSNSRSEMNVSTLELGDSALYLCASKLPGLAGIYDEQFFGPGTRLTVL.

The chain carries TRBV6-5 and TRBJ1-2; TRBD1 might be the D (6 bases). The CDR3 is 16 amino acids. Looked up from germline, CDR1 is MNHEY and CDR2 is SVGAGI. Trimming removed 2 bases from V and 3 bases from J, with 16 bases in between. The chain's CDR3 is CASSYGGGRVDYGYTF. In DNA, the CDR3 is TGTGCCAGCAGTTACGGAGGGGGGAGGGTTGACTATGGCTACACCTTC.